The source of this T cell receptor (beta chain) is a study of blood T cells in healthy people across ages. Whole-study findings and limits: Shifts in expanded clonotypes may have been confounded by donor CMV status, which was unknown. Among T cells, TCR beta diversity per million cells dropped roughly linearly as age rose.

The individuals who served as donors were healthy Caucasians living in Russia, aged about 6 to 100. Each donor had roughly 10 milliliters of peripheral blood drawn. As concerns this clonotype: The antigen remains unidentified.

For the second PCR, which ran for 7 to 11 cycles, a sample-barcoded 5' primer and a J-beta primer mix were used. TCRdb fed the 5' RACE reads into MiXCR, producing one record per CDR3 protein. The data show 1.4 million to 1.5 million distinct CDR3 sequences, roughly 40% seen once. The material sequenced was blood. The receptor's source is a woman under 30 in good health.

Here the CDR3 reads CAIGLGVAESYEQYF. The DNA of the CDR3 is TGTGCCATCGGGTTGGGGGTAGCGGAGTCCTACGAGCAGTACTTC. The rearrangement uses TRBV10-3 and TRBJ2-7; D perhaps matches TRBD2 (6 bases). The CDR3 length is 15 residues. Deletions cut 8 bases from V and 1 base from J, with 18 bases between. Germline loops: CDR1 ENHRY, CDR2 SYGVKD.